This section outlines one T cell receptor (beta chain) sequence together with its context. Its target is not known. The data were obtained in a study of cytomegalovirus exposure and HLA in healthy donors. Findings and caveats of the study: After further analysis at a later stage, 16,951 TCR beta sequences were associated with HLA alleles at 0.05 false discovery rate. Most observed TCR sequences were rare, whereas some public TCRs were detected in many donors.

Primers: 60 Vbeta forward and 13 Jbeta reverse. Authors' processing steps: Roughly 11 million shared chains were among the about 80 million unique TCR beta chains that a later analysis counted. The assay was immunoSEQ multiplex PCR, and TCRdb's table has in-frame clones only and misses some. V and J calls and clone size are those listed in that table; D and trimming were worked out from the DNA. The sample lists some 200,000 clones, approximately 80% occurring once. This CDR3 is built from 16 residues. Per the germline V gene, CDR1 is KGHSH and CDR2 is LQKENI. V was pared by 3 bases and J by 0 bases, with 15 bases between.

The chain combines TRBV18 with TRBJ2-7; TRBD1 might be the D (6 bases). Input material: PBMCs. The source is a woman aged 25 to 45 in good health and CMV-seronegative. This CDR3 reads CASSPSWGRPSYEQYF. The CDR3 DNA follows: TGTGCCAGCTCACCCTCTTGGGGGCGCCCCTCCTACGAGCAGTACTTC.